The 15 T cell receptor beta chains below come from one sample, sequenced in a study of technical replicates of blood from several donors. TCRdb keeps only in-frame clones here, not all; method: immunoSEQ multiplex PCR. The sample shows about 80,000 clones, roughly 94% of them seen only once. The specimen was T cells isolated from PBMCs. The receptors stem from a human donor in good health.

This rearrangement joins TRBV4-3 to TRBJ2-7, with D hard to call. V dropped 0 bases and J dropped 3 bases, with 12 bases sitting between them. Germline loops: CDR1 LGHNA, CDR2 YSLEER. There are 15 residues in the CDR3. CDR3 nucleotides: TGCGCCAGCAGCCAAGATCTGAGCGTCCTCTACGAGCAGTACTTC. It encodes CASSQDLSVLYEQYF.

This clone was seen only once. This chain connects TRBV5-1 to TRBJ2-1, with 11 positions matching TRBD2. Per the germline V gene, CDR1 is SGHRS and CDR2 is YFSETQ. J lost 0 bases, V lost 3 bases, and 8 bases had no gene match. The CDR3 runs to 18 residues. CDR3 region: CASSSGTSGLSSYNEQFF. In DNA, the CDR3 is TGCGCCAGCAGCTCCGGGACTAGCGGTTTGAGCTCCTACAATGAGCAGTTCTTC.

The chain couples TRBV10-3 to TRBJ2-5, with 8 nucleotides matching TRBD2. The germline gives CDR1 ENHRY, CDR2 SYGVKD. The V gene end was trimmed by 0 bases and the J gene end by 4 bases; junction bases not matched to a gene: 1. CDR3 length: 14 amino acids. CDR3 nucleotide sequence: TGTGCCATCAGTGAGTCGACTAGCGTAGAGACCCAGTACTTC. Translating it yields CAISESTSVETQYF.

The chain uses TRBV30 and TRBJ2-3, with TRBD2 matching over 8 bases. Trimming at V came to 1 base and at J to 10 bases, leaving 1 base not matched to a gene. This CDR3 has 11 residues. Looked up from germline, CDR1 is GTSNPN and CDR2 is SVGIG (reference sequence). CDR3 coding DNA: TGTGCCTGGAGTGCGGGACTAGCGCAGTATTTT. The encoded protein is CAWSAGLAQYF.

This clone showed up just once. The rearrangement joins TRBV5-1 to TRBJ1-5; the D gene is possibly TRBD1 (5 bases). The V gene's germline CDR1 is SGHRS and CDR2 YFSETQ. V lost 3 bases, J lost 4 bases, and 8 bases lay in between. The CDR3 length is 13 residues. CDR3 loop: CASSWGGNQPQHF. The CDR3 nucleotides are TGCGCCAGCAGCTGGGGGGGGAATCAGCCCCAGCATTTT.

The chain links TRBV28 to TRBJ1-1; unclear D gene. CDR1 and CDR2 from the germline V gene are MDHEN and SYDVKM. The length of the CDR3 is 14 residues. V lost 1 base to trimming and J lost 0 bases, with 6 bases between them. The CDR3 DNA follows: TGTGCCAGCAGTTTATTTGAGGTGAACACTGAAGCTTTCTTT. Translating it yields CASSLFEVNTEAFF.

The chain couples TRBV27 to TRBJ2-1; weak D call: TRBD1 (5 bases). Trimming took 6 bases from V and 3 from J, leaving 12 bases between them. Germline values: CDR1 MNHEY, CDR2 SMNVEV (reference sequence). This CDR3 contains 14 residues. The DNA of the CDR3 is TGTGCCAGCAGCCCCCAGGGCGTCTACAATGAGCAGTTCTTC. It specifies CASSPQGVYNEQFF.

The chain employs TRBV7-9 and TRBJ1-2, with TRBD1 identical over 7 bases. J was trimmed by 6 bases and V by 4 bases; bases with no gene match: 2. CDR1 SEHNR and CDR2 FQNEAQ come from the germline V gene (reference sequence). The CDR3 runs 12 residues. Written as DNA, the CDR3 is TGTGCCAGCAGCTGGCAGGGGGATGGCTACACCTTC. Its translation: CASSWQGDGYTF.

The J gene is TRBJ1-3, the V gene TRBV7-9; D gene unclear. This CDR3 is 13 amino acids long. V shed 5 bases and J shed 0 bases, with 5 bases lying between them. Germline V gene lookup returns CDR1 SEHNR and CDR2 FQNEAQ (reference sequence). CDR3 DNA sequence: TGTGCCAGCAGCCCCAGCTCTGGAAACACCATATATTTT. Its protein product is CASSPSSGNTIYF.

This chain uses TRBV19 with TRBJ1-2; weak D call: TRBD1 (5 bases). Germline V CDR1 and CDR2: LNHDA, SQIVND (reference sequence). Trimming shortened V by 4 bases and J by 6 bases, and 15 bases separated the two germline ends. The CDR3 length is 14 residues. Here the CDR3 reads CASSKDMLSDGYTF. The CDR3 DNA reads TGTGCCAGTAGTAAGGACATGTTGAGCGATGGCTACACCTTC.

This chain connects TRBV19 to TRBJ1-5; 8 bases map to TRBD1. V was clipped by 5 bases and J by 2 bases; unmatched bases: 2. Germline lookup yields CDR1 LNHDA and CDR2 SQIVND (reference sequence). This CDR3 is 14 amino acids long. The CDR3 protein is CASSVTGGNQPQHF. The DNA of the CDR3 is TGTGCCAGTAGTGTGACAGGGGGCAATCAGCCCCAGCATTTT.

DNA of the CDR3: TGTGCCAGCAGCTTTTTTCAGGGGGACGAGCAGTACTTC. This gives the protein CASSFFQGDEQYF. V is TRBV11-1 and J is TRBJ2-7; TRBD1 matches 7 bases. Looked up from germline, CDR1 is SGHAT and CDR2 is FQDESV (reference sequence). Trimming took 3 bases from V and 5 from J; bases not matched to a gene: 4. There are 13 residues in the CDR3.

The rearrangement uses TRBV27 and TRBJ1-1; tentatively, D is TRBD1 (6 bases). The CDR3 runs 17 residues. V lost 5 bases to trimming and J lost 4 bases, with 23 bases between them. In germline, CDR1 is MNHEY, CDR2 SMNVEV (reference sequence). The CDR3 bases are TGTGCCAGCAGTCCTACTGGCGGGGGGCGAATGGGCACTGAAGCTTTCTTT. It yields the protein CASSPTGGGRMGTEAFF.

The V and J genes are TRBV27 and TRBJ2-1; 7 nucleotides agree with TRBD1. Trimming removed 7 bases from V and 1 base from J; junction bases left unmatched: 10. Germline CDR1 and CDR2: MNHEY and SMNVEV (reference sequence). This CDR3 comprises 16 residues. The CDR3 DNA reads as TGTGCCAGCACCCCCGACAGGGAGCGATCCTACAATGAGCAGTTCTTC. Translating it yields CASTPDRERSYNEQFF.

This chain links TRBV29-1 with TRBJ2-2, with 9 bases matching TRBD1. Per germline, CDR1 SQVTM and CDR2 ANQGSEA. CDR3 length: 13 amino acids. V lost 6 bases and J lost 6; bases outside the gene matches: 5. The CDR3 reads CSVTRQGAGELFF. The CDR3 DNA reads TGCAGCGTAACTAGACAGGGGGCCGGGGAGCTGTTTTTT.